The 22 T cell receptor beta chains below come from one sample, sequenced in a study of CD8 T cells in ankylosing spondylitis listed by TCRdb under 2017. The research as a whole found: A TCR beta motif made up of several highly homologous amino acid variants appeared to be characteristic of blood from ankylosing spondylitis patients.

Which antigens these TCRs recognize remains unknown. The library was made by 5' RACE. TCRdb shows the sequencer as Illumina HiSeq 2500. TCRdb reworked the public reads: Q25 trimming with fastp, MiXCR clone assembly, productive beta chains retained. Identical CDR3 protein sequences are pooled into one entry, listed with their most common genes and DNA. This sample has about 90,000 distinct CDR3 sequences in its table, and 9% of those were observed once. Of the sample, about 31% falls within the top ten clones. Sequencing input: blood, either unsorted or a sorted T cell fraction (not recorded which). Receptors originate from a male donor with ankylosing spondylitis.

This clonotype came up a few times. The junction departs from germline at one end; a sequencing error may be responsible. The chain recombines TRBV12-3 or TRBV12-4 with TRBJ2-1; 7 nucleotides agree with TRBD2. The CDR3 extends over 18 amino acids. CDR3 sequence reads: CACSKLPGPREGSNEQFF. DNA for the CDR3: TGTGCCTGCAGTAAGCTCCCGGGACCCAGGGAGGGGTCAAATGAGCAGTTCTTC.

J is TRBJ2-1 and V is TRBV16; 8 bases match TRBD1. V trimming: 4 bases; J trimming: 4 bases; junction bases outside the gene matches: 6. Per germline, CDR1 KGHSY and CDR2 FQNENV. The length of the CDR3 is 15 residues. In DNA form, the CDR3 reads TGTGCCAGCAGCCCCTTCGACAGGGGATACAATGAGCAGTTCTTC. The encoded protein is CASSPFDRGYNEQFF.

The genes are TRBV5-1 and TRBJ2-5; 7 nucleotides align to TRBD2. The CDR3 consists of 15 residues. In germline, CDR1 is SGHRS, CDR2 YFSETQ. J was trimmed by 4 bases and V by 4 bases; bases with no gene match: 10. In DNA, the CDR3 is TGCGCCAGCAGCCCCGGGGGGATGGGCGGAGAGACCCAGTACTTC. Its translation is CASSPGGMGGETQYF.

This clonotype turned up a few times. The V and J genes are TRBV15 and TRBJ1-1; no definite D call. The V gene's germline CDR1 is LNHNV and CDR2 YYDKDF (reference sequence). Trimming removed 0 bases from V and 0 bases from J, with 8 bases in between. The CDR3 has 15 residues. The CDR3 coding sequence is TGTGCCACCAGCAGAGAATGGGTGGTGAACACTGAAGCTTTCTTT. It encodes CATSREWVVNTEAFF.

The table lists this clonotype with a few counts. CDR3 amino acids: CASRLPPEEGEVYGYTF. CDR3 bases: TGTGCCAGCAGGCTCCCCCCGGAAGAGGGCGAGGTCTATGGCTACACCTTC. The chain recombines TRBV12-3 or TRBV12-4 with TRBJ1-2; no reliable D call. The V gene lost 6 bases and the J gene lost 4 bases, with 24 bases spanning the gap. This CDR3 is built from 17 residues.

This clonotype has only a few counts. The DNA of the CDR3 is TGTGCCACCGCCGTGGATATCTACAATGAGCAGTTCTTC. Translation gives CATAVDIYNEQFF. V is TRBV25-1 and J is TRBJ2-1, with D hard to call. The germline gives CDR1 MGHDK, CDR2 SYGVNS. The CDR3 runs to 13 residues. The ends were cut back, 10 bases at V and 3 bases at J, with 13 bases in the middle.

There are a few counts of this clonotype. This chain links TRBV6-1 with TRBJ1-6; tentative D call: TRBD1 (5 bases). This CDR3 region has 17 residues. V lost 5 bases to trimming and J lost 4 bases, with 18 bases between them. From germline, CDR1 is MNHNS and CDR2 SASEGT. The CDR3 DNA is TGTGCCAGCAGTCCGGACACCCTCTTGGGATATAATTCACCCCTCCACTTT. Encoded protein: CASSPDTLLGYNSPLHF.

This clonotype was found many times. V is TRBV7-9 and J is TRBJ2-1; 14 bases align to TRBD2. J lost 5 bases, V lost 4 bases, and 4 bases had no gene match. The germline V gene encodes CDR1 SEHNR and CDR2 FQNEAQ (reference sequence). The CDR3 contains 16 residues. DNA of the CDR3: TGTGCCAGCAGCTACCGACTAGCGGGAGGGGACAATGAGCAGTTCTTC. Translating it yields CASSYRLAGGDNEQFF.

This clonotype was recorded at least ten times. The CDR3 is CASSLDRIEQYF. The CDR3 DNA follows: TGTGCCAGCAGCTTGGACAGGATCGAGCAGTACTTC. This chain uses TRBV7-8 with TRBJ2-7; 7 bases are shared with TRBD1. This CDR3 has 12 residues. CDR1 is SGHVS and CDR2 is FQNEAQ in the germline V gene. With V trimmed by 3 bases and J by 6 bases, 2 bases remained unmatched.

There are many counts of this clonotype. The chain links TRBV12-5 to TRBJ2-3; D is perhaps TRBD2 (6 bases). Looked up from germline, CDR1 is LGHNT and CDR2 is FRNRAP. This CDR3 is built from 15 residues. V gave up 10 bases and J gave up 4 bases, with 21 bases separating them. CDR3 bases: TGTGCTACTTCTCCGGGACTCACGAGGGCAGATACGCAGTATTTT. Translated: CATSPGLTRADTQYF.

This clonotype has only a few counts. The chain combines TRBV7-9 with TRBJ1-1; D gene unclear. The CDR3 is 12 residues long. Germline values: CDR1 SEHNR, CDR2 FQNEAQ (reference sequence). The V end lost 3 bases, the J end lost 7 bases, and 9 bases lay between the germline ends. The CDR3 here is CASSFGQNEAFF. Here the CDR3 DNA reads TGTGCCAGCAGCTTCGGGCAGAATGAAGCTTTCTTT.

The V and J genes are TRBV24-1 and TRBJ2-2; 7 nucleotides align to TRBD1. V was pared by 4 bases and J by 3 bases, with 4 bases of the junction left unmatched. This CDR3 spans 15 amino acids. Germline V gene sequence: CDR1 KGHDR, CDR2 SFDVKD. The CDR3 spells CATSDQTGHTGELFF. CDR3 DNA sequence: TGTGCCACCAGTGACCAGACAGGGCACACCGGGGAGCTGTTTTTT.

A word on this clonotype: A much larger clone sits a single nucleotide away, making a read error possible. This sequence joins TRBV5-5 and TRBJ1-1; D unclear. Per the germline V gene, CDR1 is SGHKS and CDR2 is YYEKEE (reference sequence). The CDR3 has 13 amino acids. The CDR3 sequence is CDSSSPPGTEAFF. DNA for the CDR3: TGTGACAGCAGCTCCCCCCCCGGAACTGAAGCTTTCTTT.

The sample holds a few counts of this clonotype. The chain employs TRBV21-1 and TRBJ2-6; TRBD1, the D gene given by the table, was not confirmed from the DNA. TRBV21-1 is tagged as a pseudogene. This CDR3 comprises 14 residues. As DNA, the CDR3 is TGTGCCAGCCTACTGCCCAGGGACAAGGACGTCCTGACTTTC. It codes for CASLLPRDKDVLTF.

At least ten counts were recorded for this clonotype. The V gene is TRBV20-1, the J gene TRBJ2-7, with 8 bases lining up with TRBD2. In germline, CDR1 is DFQATT, CDR2 SNEGSKA (reference sequence). This CDR3 has 15 residues. The V segment lost 2 bases and the J segment 2 bases; nucleotides outside the gene matches: 8. The CDR3: CSARKVSGNPYEQYF. The CDR3 bases are TGCAGTGCTAGAAAGGTTAGCGGGAACCCCTACGAGCAGTACTTC.

The chain joins TRBV2 to TRBJ1-3; D perhaps matches TRBD1 (5 bases). V lost 3 bases to trimming and J lost 2 bases, with 8 bases between them. CDR3 size: 14 residues. Germline loops: CDR1 SNHLY, CDR2 FYNNEI. CDR3 region: CASSEVGAGNTIYF. The CDR3 DNA is TGTGCCAGCAGTGAGGTGGGGGCTGGAAACACCATATATTTT.

This clonotype was seen at least ten times. The CDR3 reads CASSGGAGANVLTF. In DNA form, the CDR3 reads TGTGCCAGCAGCGGAGGGGCTGGGGCCAACGTCCTGACTTTC. This chain joins TRBV25-1 and TRBJ2-6; a weak D match, TRBD2 (6 bases). Trimming took 6 bases from V and 2 from J, leaving 8 bases between them. The CDR3 spans 14 residues. Germline CDR1 MGHDK, CDR2 SYGVNS.

This clonotype was detected only a few times. The chain employs TRBV27 and TRBJ2-2; no clear D. CDR1 and CDR2 from the germline V gene are MNHEY and SMNVEV (reference sequence). The CDR3 consists of 13 residues. With 6 bases removed from V and 5 bases from J, the gap between germline ends came to 10 bases. The DNA of the CDR3 is TGTGCCAGCAGCCCAGATTGGACCGGGGAGCTGTTTTTT. This gives the protein CASSPDWTGELFF.

This chain uses TRBV13 with TRBJ1-4; maybe TRBD1 (5 bases). Looked up from germline, CDR1 is PRHDT and CDR2 is FYEKMQ (reference sequence). V lost 1 base, J lost 8 bases, and 11 bases lay in between. The CDR3 is 14 residues long. The CDR3 region is CASSLAGTEEKLFF. The CDR3 region has the DNA TGTGCCAGCAGCTTAGCCGGGACGGAGGAAAAACTGTTTTTT.

The chain combines TRBV15 with TRBJ1-5, with 9 bases lining up with TRBD1. Per germline, CDR1 LNHNV and CDR2 YYDKDF (reference sequence). The CDR3 has 15 amino acids. The junction had 11 bases not matched to a gene; V was cut back by 8 bases and J by 6 bases. CDR3 protein: CATRRDRAKGQPQHF. As DNA, the CDR3 is TGTGCCACCCGTAGGGACAGGGCGAAGGGTCAGCCCCAGCATTTT.

This clonotype came up many times. The chain couples TRBV3-1 to TRBJ2-2; D is uncertain. Germline V gene lookup returns CDR1 LGHDT and CDR2 YNNKEL (reference sequence). V lost 1 base and J lost 7, with 16 bases in between. The CDR3 sequence is 16 residues long. The CDR3 loop reads CASSQAGLSVIGELFF. In DNA form, the CDR3 reads TGTGCCAGCAGCCAAGCGGGTCTAAGTGTGATCGGGGAGCTGTTTTTT.

This clonotype has more than one count but fewer than ten. The chain links TRBV3-1 to TRBJ2-2; D gene unclear. Trimming took 1 base from V and 1 from J, leaving 10 bases between them. Germline CDR1 LGHDT, CDR2 YNNKEL (reference sequence). The CDR3 is 16 amino acids. CDR3 DNA: TGTGCCAGCAGCCAAGTGTTTCGAAGGAACACCGGGGAGCTGTTTTTT. Translating gives CASSQVFRRNTGELFF.